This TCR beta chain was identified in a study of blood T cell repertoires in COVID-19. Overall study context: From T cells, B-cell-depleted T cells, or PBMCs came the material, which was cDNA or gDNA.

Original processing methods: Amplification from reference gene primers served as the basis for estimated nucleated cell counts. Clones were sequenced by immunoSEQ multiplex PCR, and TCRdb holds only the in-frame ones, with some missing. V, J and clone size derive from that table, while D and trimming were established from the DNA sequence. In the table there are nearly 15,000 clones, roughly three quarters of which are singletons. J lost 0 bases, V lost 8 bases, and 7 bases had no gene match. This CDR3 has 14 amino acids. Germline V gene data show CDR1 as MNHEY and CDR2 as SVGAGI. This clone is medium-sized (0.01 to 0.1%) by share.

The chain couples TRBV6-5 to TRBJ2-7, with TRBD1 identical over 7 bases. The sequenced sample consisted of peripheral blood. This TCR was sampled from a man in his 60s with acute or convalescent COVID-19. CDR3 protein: CASAPGQSSYEQYF. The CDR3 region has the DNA TGTGCCAGCGCTCCGGGACAGAGCTCCTACGAGCAGTACTTC.